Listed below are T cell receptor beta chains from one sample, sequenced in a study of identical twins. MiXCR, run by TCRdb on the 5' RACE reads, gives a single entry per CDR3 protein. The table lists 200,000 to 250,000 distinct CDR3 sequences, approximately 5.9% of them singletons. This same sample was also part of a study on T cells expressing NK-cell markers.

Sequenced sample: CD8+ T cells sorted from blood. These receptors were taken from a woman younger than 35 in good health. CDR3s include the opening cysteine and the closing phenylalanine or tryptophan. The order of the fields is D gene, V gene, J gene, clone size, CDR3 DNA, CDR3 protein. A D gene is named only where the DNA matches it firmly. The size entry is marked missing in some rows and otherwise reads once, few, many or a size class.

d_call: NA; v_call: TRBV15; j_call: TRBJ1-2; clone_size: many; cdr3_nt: TGTGCCACCAGCAGAGTCTTGGACAGCGATGGCTACACCTTC; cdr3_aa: CATSRVLDSDGYTF
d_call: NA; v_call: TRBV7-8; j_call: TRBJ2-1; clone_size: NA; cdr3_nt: TGTGCCAGCAGCGGAGGGGGTAAAAACAATGAGCAGTTCTTC; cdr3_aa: CASSGGGKNNEQFF
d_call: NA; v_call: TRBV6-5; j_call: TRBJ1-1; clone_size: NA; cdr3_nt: TGTGCCAGCAGTTACGTGGGGGAGACTGAAGCTTTCTTT; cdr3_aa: CASSYVGETEAFF
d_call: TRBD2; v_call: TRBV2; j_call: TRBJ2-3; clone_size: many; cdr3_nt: TGTGCCAGCGGAGCTAGCGGGAGTCGAGATACGCAGTATTTT; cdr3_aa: CASGASGSRDTQYF
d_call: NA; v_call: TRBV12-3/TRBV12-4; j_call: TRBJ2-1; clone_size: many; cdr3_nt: TGTGCCAGCAGTTCCCCGGGTAGCGGTCGAAAGAATGAGCAGTTCTTC; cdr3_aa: CASSSPGSGRKNEQFF
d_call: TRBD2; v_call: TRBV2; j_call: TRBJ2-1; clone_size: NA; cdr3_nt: TGTGCCAGCGGAGGGACTATAGCGGGGGGCACCTACAATGAGCAGTTCTTC; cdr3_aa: CASGGTIAGGTYNEQFF
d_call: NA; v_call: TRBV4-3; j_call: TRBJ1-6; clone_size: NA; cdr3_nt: TGCGCCAGCAGCCAAGCAGTTTCGAATAATTCACCCCTCCACTTT; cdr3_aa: CASSQAVSNNSPLHF
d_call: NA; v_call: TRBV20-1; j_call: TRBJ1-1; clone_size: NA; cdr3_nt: TGCAGTGCTAGAAAGATCGGGGGGGGGGACACTGAAGCTTTCTTT; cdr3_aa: CSARKIGGGDTEAFF
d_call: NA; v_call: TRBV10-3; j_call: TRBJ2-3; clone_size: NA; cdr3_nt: TGTGCCATCAGTGATGGGCGGGTGCTCCCCACAGATACGCAGTATTTT; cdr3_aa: CAISDGRVLPTDTQYF
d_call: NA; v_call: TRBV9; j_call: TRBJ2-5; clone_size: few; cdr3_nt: TGTGCCAGCAGCGCAAACGGGACGCCGGGGAAAATGAGGGAGACCCAGTACTTC; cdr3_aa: CASSANGTPGKMRETQYF
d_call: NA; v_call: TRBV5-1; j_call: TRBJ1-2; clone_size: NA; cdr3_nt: TGCGCCAGCAGCTATGGACTCCGTGGTGGCTACACCTTC; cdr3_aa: CASSYGLRGGYTF
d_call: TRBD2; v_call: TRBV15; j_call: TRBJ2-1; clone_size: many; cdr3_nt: TGTGCCACCAGCGGAGGACTAGCGGGAGGATCCTACAATGAGCAGTTCTTC; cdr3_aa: CATSGGLAGGSYNEQFF
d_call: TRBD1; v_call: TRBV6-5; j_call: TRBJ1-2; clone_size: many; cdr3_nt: TGTGCCAGCTGGACAGGGTTTGGCTACACCTTC; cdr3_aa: CASWTGFGYTF
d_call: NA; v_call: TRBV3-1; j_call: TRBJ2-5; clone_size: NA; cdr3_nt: TGTGCCAGCAGCCAAGCGGGCGACACTGGGACCCAGTACTTC; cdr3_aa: CASSQAGDTGTQYF
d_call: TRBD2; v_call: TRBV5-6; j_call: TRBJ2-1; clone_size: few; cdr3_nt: TGTGCCAGCAGCTTATCTCTAGCGGGGGCGGGGAATGAGCAGTTCTTC; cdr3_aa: CASSLSLAGAGNEQFF
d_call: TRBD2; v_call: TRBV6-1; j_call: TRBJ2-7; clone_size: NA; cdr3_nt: TGTGCCAGCAGTCAACTAGCGGGAGGGTTCTACGAGCAGTACTTC; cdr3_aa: CASSQLAGGFYEQYF
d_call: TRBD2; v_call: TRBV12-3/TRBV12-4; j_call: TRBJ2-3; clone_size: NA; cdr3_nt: TGTGCCAGCCGGCCTAGCGGGAGTCTAACAGATACGCAGTATTTT; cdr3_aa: CASRPSGSLTDTQYF
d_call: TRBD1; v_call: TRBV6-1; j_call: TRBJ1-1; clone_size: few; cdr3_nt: TGTGCCAGCAGTGCCGGGACAGGTTACACTGAAGCTTTCTTT; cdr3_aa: CASSAGTGYTEAFF
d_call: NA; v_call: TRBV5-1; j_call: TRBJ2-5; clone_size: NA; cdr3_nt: TGCGCCAGCAGCCTACCAGGCCGGGGAGAGACCCAGTACTTC; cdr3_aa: CASSLPGRGETQYF
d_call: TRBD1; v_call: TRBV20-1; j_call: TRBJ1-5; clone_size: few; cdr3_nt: TGCAGTGCTCGAGACCCAATTACAGGGGTACGTGGGCCCCAGCATTTT; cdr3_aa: CSARDPITGVRGPQHF
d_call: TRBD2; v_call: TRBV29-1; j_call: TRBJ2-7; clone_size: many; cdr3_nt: TGCAGCGTTGAAGGACTAGCGGGAGGACTCTACGAGCAGTACTTC; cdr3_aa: CSVEGLAGGLYEQYF
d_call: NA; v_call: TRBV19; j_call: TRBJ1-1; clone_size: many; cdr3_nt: TGTGCCAGTAGTATTACAGGGATGAACACTGAAGCTTTCTTT; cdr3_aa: CASSITGMNTEAFF